This paragraph covers one TCR beta chain sequence. The antigen is unknown. The data are from a study of shared clonotypes between healthy human individuals. Every subset's genomic DNA went evenly onto several immunoSEQ plates. The assay was immunoSEQ multiplex PCR, and TCRdb's table has in-frame clones only and misses some. The data contain 600,000 to 800,000 clones, 72% of them singletons. Trimming cost V 4 bases and J 3 bases; bases outside gene matches: 7. CDR1 and CDR2 (germline): SGHRS, YFSETQ. The CDR3 consists of 15 residues. General observations from the study: Non-shared clonotypes had lower generation probabilities than those shared by all four donors.

The receptor's source is a woman aged 25 to 45 in good health. The chain employs TRBV5-1 and TRBJ2-7; 10 nucleotides match TRBD1. The sequenced material came from memory CD4+ T cells sorted from blood. As to subset: CD45RA-negative fraction. This CDR3 reads CASSLGQGGYYEQYF. The CDR3 nucleotides are TGCGCCAGCAGCCTCGGACAGGGGGGATACTACGAGCAGTACTTC.